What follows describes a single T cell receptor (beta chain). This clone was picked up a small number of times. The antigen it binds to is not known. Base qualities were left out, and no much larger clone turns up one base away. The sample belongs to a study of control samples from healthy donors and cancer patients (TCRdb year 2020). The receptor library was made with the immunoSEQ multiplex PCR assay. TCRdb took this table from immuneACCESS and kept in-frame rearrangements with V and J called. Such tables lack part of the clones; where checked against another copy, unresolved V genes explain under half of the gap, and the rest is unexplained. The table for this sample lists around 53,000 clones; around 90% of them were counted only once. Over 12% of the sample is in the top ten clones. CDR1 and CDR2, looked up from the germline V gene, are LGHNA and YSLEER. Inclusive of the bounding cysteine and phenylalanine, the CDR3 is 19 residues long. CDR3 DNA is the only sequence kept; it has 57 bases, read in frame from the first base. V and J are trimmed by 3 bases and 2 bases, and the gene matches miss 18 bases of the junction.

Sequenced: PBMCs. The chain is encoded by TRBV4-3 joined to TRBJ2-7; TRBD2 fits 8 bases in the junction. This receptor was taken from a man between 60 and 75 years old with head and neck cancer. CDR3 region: CASSQGVRWREDPTYEQYF. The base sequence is TGCGCCAGCAGCCAGGGGGTAAGGTGGCGGGAGGATCCGACCTACGAGCAGTACTTC.